This T cell receptor (beta chain) was sequenced during a study of T cell clonality in common variable immunodeficiency. Study-wide findings and caveats: Fewer deletions and N-nucleotide insertions were reportedly seen in common variable immunodeficiency TCR beta sequences.

Worth noting for this clone: Its antigen is unidentified. The sequenced fragment ends 3 residues before the CDR3 boundary, so the rest is inferred from the germline J gene.

V lost 4 bases, J lost 4 bases, and 13 bases lay in between. Germline V gives CDR1 GTSNPN, CDR2 SVGIG (reference sequence). The CDR3 spans 13 residues. Here immunoSEQ multiplex PCR was the method, and the copy in TCRdb shows in-frame clones only, minus some. Found here are under 15,000 clones, no singletons; the ten largest cover roughly 6.9%. Sequenced: peripheral blood mononuclear cells. This chain joins TRBV30 and TRBJ2-5, with D tentatively TRBD1 or TRBD2 (6 bases each). This TCR was sampled from a human donor with common variable immunodeficiency. The covered CDR3 bases are TGTGCCTGGAACAGGGAGGAGGTAGAGACC. It yields the protein CAWNREEVET. The CDR3 as a whole reads CAWNREEVETQYF.